The clone carrying this T cell receptor beta chain was seen a few times. Its antigen remains unidentified. The source of the sample is a study of beta chain features in type 1 diabetes. Study background: Over all samples combined, some 110 million sorted cells were examined.

Study-wide findings and caveats: A PCR bias possibly favoring shorter templates would apply equally to patients and controls.

The CDR3 runs 14 residues. With 7 bases clipped from V and 5 bases from J, the junction kept 8 bases outside the gene matches. Germline CDR1 is LNHDA and CDR2 is SQIVND (reference sequence). Sequencing targeted expressed TCRB transcripts, as all isolated RNA had been reverse transcribed. Measured with immunoSEQ multiplex PCR; TCRdb has only the in-frame clones, and not every one. The data contain fewer than 200,000 clones, around an eighth of them seen just once; the ten biggest clones take up 0.62%. The chain employs TRBV19 and TRBJ1-5; TRBD1 agrees at 7 bases. Sequencing was done on a sample of central memory CD4+ T cells from blood. The clonotype comes from a woman aged 18 to 35 in good health. The CDR3 spells CASTFGQEHQPQHF. The CDR3 DNA sequence: TGTGCCAGTACCTTCGGACAGGAACATCAGCCCCAGCATTTT.